A single sample is the source of the 8 T cell receptor beta chains below, sequenced in a study of T cell clones after liver transplantation. The data were produced by immunoSEQ multiplex PCR, yet TCRdb's version contains in-frame clones alone and is incomplete. The sample lists 20,000 or so clones; under 95% were seen once. Sequencing used CD8+ T cells from blood, obtained about 27 months after liver transplant. The receptors here all came from a human patient who received a liver transplant. Among the T cells, some may be from the graft donor.

This clone came up a few times. V is TRBV30 and J is TRBJ2-2; D not resolved. The ends were cut back, 6 bases at V and 7 bases at J, with 9 bases in the middle. The CDR3 spans 11 residues. Germline V gene sequence: CDR1 GTSNPN, CDR2 SVGIG (reference sequence). CDR3 sequence reads: CACFYGGELFF. The CDR3 nucleotides read TGTGCCTGCTTCTATGGCGGGGAGCTGTTTTTT. The whole variable domain, filled in from reference TRBV30 and TRBJ2-2, reads SQTIHQWPATLVQPVGSPLSLECTVEGTSNPNLYWYRQAAGRGLQLLFYSVGIGQISSEVPQNLSASRPQDRQFILSSKKLLLSDSGFYLCACFYGGELFFGEGSRLTVL.

V and J are TRBV2 and TRBJ2-2; 11 bases map to TRBD1. CDR1 SNHLY and CDR2 FYNNEI come from the germline V gene. This CDR3 spans 16 amino acids. After removal of 6 bases from V and 4 bases from J, the junction contained 7 bases not matched to a gene. CDR3 sequence: CASRPDRGRGTGELFF. The CDR3 nucleotides are TGTGCCAGCAGGCCGGACAGGGGGCGCGGCACCGGGGAGCTGTTTTTT.

The rearrangement links TRBV10-3 to TRBJ2-3; the match to TRBD2 covers 10 bases. CDR3 length: 23 residues. The V and J ends lost 0 bases and 0 bases, in that order; junction bases with no gene match: 21. Germline CDR1 reads ENHRY; CDR2 reads SYGVKD. CDR3 in amino acids: CAISESKGRKTSGIATSTDTQYF. The CDR3 DNA follows: TGTGCCATCAGTGAGTCGAAGGGCCGGAAAACTAGCGGGATAGCTACTAGCACAGATACGCAGTATTTT.

CDR3 protein: CASSFRVGAEAFF. The CDR3 coding sequence is TGTGCCAGCAGTTTTAGAGTAGGAGCTGAAGCTTTCTTT. The V call is TRBV27, the J call TRBJ1-1; the D is unclear. This CDR3 region has 13 residues. V lost 3 bases and J lost 6, with 11 bases in between. Per the germline V gene, CDR1 is MNHEY and CDR2 is SMNVEV (reference sequence).

For the CDR3, the DNA is TGTGCCAGCAGCGCGTCAGGGCGGGGCACTGAAGCTTTCTTT. This translates into CASSASGRGTEAFF. The chain uses TRBV9 and TRBJ1-1; maybe TRBD1 (5 bases). V was cut by 3 bases and J by 4 bases, with 13 bases left in between. Germline V lookup: CDR1 SGDLS, CDR2 YYNGEE. This CDR3 is 14 amino acids long.

The genes are TRBV28 and TRBJ2-3; no reliable D call. V was cut by 2 bases and J by 5 bases, with 14 bases left in between. Germline V gives CDR1 MDHEN, CDR2 SYDVKM. The CDR3 has 15 residues. The CDR3 spells CASSLGSVRGDTQYF. CDR3 bases: TGTGCCAGCAGTTTAGGCTCAGTTCGAGGAGATACGCAGTATTTT.

V gene TRBV2 combines with J gene TRBJ1-2, with TRBD1 matching 7 bases. V lost 5 bases, J lost 4 bases, and 4 bases stayed unmatched. The CDR3 loop spans 13 amino acids. Germline loops: CDR1 SNHLY, CDR2 FYNNEI. In nucleotides, the CDR3 is TGTGCCAGCAGTACACGGGACAGCTATGGCTACACCTTC. Amino acids: CASSTRDSYGYTF.

The V call is TRBV4-3, the J call TRBJ2-1; D may be TRBD1 (5 bases). The V gene's germline CDR1 is LGHNA and CDR2 YSLEER. Trimming left V 1 base short and J 6 bases short, with 7 bases between. The CDR3 has 13 residues. The CDR3 reads CASSQGTGNEQFF. CDR3 in DNA: TGCGCCAGCAGCCAAGGAACAGGCAATGAGCAGTTCTTC.